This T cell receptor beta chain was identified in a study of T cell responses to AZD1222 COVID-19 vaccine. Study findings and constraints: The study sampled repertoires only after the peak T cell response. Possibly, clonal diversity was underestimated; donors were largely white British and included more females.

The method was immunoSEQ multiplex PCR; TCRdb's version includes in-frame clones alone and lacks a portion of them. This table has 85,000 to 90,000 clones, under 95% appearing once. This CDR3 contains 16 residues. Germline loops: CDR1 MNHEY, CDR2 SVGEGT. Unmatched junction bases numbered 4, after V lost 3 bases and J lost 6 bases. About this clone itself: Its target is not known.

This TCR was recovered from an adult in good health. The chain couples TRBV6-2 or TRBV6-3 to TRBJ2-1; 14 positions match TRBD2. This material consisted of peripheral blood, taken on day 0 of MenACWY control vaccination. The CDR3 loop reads CASSYSGTSGSNEQFF. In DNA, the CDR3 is TGTGCCAGCAGTTATTCCGGGACTAGCGGGAGCAATGAGCAGTTCTTC.